A selection of T cell receptor beta chains follows, all from one sample in a study of T cell clones after liver transplantation. TCRdb's copy holds only in-frame clones and misses some; the assay was immunoSEQ multiplex PCR. The sample comprises 65,000 to 80,000 clones, 80% of which are singletons, and around 0.66% rests with the top ten. This specimen consisted of CD4+ T cells from blood, obtained before liver transplant. Receptors were obtained from a human donor who received a liver transplant. The conserved cysteine and the conserved F or W are not part of the CDR3 here. The order of the fields is J gene, clone size, D gene, V gene, CDR3 protein. A D gene is named only where the DNA matches it firmly. Expanded clones get a size class; other rows say once, few or many, or leave the size out.

TRBJ2-7,.,.,TRBV7-6,ASSSRDQAEQY
TRBJ1-2,.,.,TRBV2,ASQKGGGSNYGYT
TRBJ2-7,.,.,TRBV10-3,AISEGYEQY
TRBJ1-4,.,.,TRBV19,ASSIDKLRSTNEKLF
TRBJ1-2,.,TRBD1,TRBV28,ASSNGQGWGYT
TRBJ2-1,.,TRBD1,TRBV18,ASSSQGMRRFNEQF
TRBJ1-2,.,TRBD1,TRBV28,ASSLATGEGLYGYT
TRBJ2-7,.,TRBD1,TRBV15,ATSIRTGRNEQY
TRBJ1-1,few,.,TRBV23-1,ASSQGNQGYTEAF
TRBJ2-1,.,.,TRBV10-2,ASSERAPYNEQF
TRBJ1-4,.,.,TRBV28,ASGGAGEKLF
TRBJ1-2,.,TRBD1,TRBV5-4,ASSPDRGHGYT
TRBJ2-7,.,.,TRBV27,ASSEQGWPMLSYEQY
TRBJ2-1,.,.,TRBV27,ASSSRGLSTGSIDEQF
TRBJ2-1,.,.,TRBV5-1,ASSLALNEQF
TRBJ1-1,.,.,TRBV19,ASSIGTVNTEAF
TRBJ2-5,.,.,TRBV10-2,ASSVLGQETQY
TRBJ2-3,.,TRBD1,TRBV29-1,SASEGTGLDTQY
TRBJ2-3,.,.,TRBV7-2,ASSLSLGDTQY
TRBJ1-4,.,.,TRBV5-6,ASSLDAGEKLF
TRBJ2-7,.,.,TRBV7-9,ASTTLDEQY
TRBJ1-2,.,TRBD1,TRBV28,VTGRGFGGYT
TRBJ1-2,.,.,TRBV6-5,ASSEAGNYGYT
TRBJ2-7,.,TRBD2,TRBV5-1,ASSLVAGGPYEQY
TRBJ2-5,.,.,TRBV11-2,ASSLLDETQY
TRBJ2-1,few,TRBD1,TRBV7-9,ASREPGTAYNEQF
TRBJ1-2,.,.,TRBV19,ASSRNTYNYGYT
TRBJ2-3,once,.,TRBV7-7,ASSLGLSGSSTDTQY
TRBJ1-2,.,.,TRBV6-5,ASSYSRRGRYGYT